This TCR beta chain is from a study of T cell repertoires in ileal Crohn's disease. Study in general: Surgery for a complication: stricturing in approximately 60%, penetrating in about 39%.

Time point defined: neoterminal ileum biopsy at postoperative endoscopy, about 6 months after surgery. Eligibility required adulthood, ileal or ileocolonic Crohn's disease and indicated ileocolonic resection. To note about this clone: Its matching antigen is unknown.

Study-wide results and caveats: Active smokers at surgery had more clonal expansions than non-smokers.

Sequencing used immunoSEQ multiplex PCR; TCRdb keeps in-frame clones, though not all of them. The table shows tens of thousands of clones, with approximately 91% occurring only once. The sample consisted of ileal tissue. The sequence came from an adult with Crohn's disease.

The CDR3 loop reads CASSEQNVYQETQYF. The CDR3 coding sequence is TGTGCCAGCAGTGAACAGAATGTTTATCAAGAGACCCAGTACTTC. The chain couples TRBV2 to TRBJ2-5; D not certain. Germline lookup yields CDR1 SNHLY and CDR2 FYNNEI. CDR3 size: 15 residues. V lost 2 bases, J lost 2 bases, and 12 bases lay in between.